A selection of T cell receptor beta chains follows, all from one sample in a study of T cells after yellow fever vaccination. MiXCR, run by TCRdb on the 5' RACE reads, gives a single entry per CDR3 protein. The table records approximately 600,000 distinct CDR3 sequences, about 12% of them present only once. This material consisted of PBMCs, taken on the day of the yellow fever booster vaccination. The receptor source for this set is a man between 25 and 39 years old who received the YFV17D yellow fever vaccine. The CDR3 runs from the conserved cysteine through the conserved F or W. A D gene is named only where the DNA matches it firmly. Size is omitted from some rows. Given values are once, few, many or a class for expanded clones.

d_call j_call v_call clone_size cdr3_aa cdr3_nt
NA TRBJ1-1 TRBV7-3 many CASKEGRNTEAFF TGTGCCAGCAAGGAGGGGAGGAACACTGAAGCTTTCTTT
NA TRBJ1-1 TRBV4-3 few CASSQRGAGGRGANTEAFF TGCGCCAGCAGCCAACGGGGTGCCGGGGGCAGGGGAGCGAACACTGAAGCTTTCTTT
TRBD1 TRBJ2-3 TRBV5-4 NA CASSFTGEDTQYF TGTGCCAGCAGCTTTACAGGGGAAGATACGCAGTATTTT
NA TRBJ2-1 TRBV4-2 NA CASGPRLPLDSEFF TGTGCCAGCGGCCCTAGGCTCCCCCTGGACAGTGAGTTCTTC
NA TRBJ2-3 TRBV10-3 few CAISWTGYTDTQYF TGTGCCATCAGTTGGACGGGGTACACAGATACGCAGTATTTT
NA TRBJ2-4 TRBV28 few CASTSRGQGYRHIQYF TGTGCCAGCACCTCTCGGGGGCAGGGTTATCGGCACATTCAGTACTTC
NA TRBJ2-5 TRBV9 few CASSVGHEFAETQYF TGTGCCAGCAGCGTAGGGCACGAGTTTGCGGAGACCCAGTACTTC
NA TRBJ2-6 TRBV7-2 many CASSLALPGSSGANVLTF TGTGCCAGCAGCTTGGCACTCCCGGGGAGCTCTGGGGCCAACGTCCTGACTTTC
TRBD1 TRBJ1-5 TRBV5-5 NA CASSSQGGGPGNQPQHF TGTGCCAGCAGCTCGCAGGGGGGGGGCCCGGGCAATCAGCCCCAGCATTTT
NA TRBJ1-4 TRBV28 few CASGQLGTNEKLFF TGTGCCAGCGGACAGTTGGGTACTAATGAAAAACTGTTTTTT
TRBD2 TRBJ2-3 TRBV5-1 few CASSLSGLAGTTDTQYF TGCGCCAGCAGCTTGTCGGGACTAGCGGGAACCACAGATACGCAGTATTTT
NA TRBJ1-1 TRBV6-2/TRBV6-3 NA CASSSPAEAFF TGTGCCAGCAGCTCACCGGCTGAAGCTTTCTTT
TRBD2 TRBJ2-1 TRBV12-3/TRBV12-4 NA CASSSRTSGSQQFF TGTGCCAGCAGTTCCCGGACTAGCGGGAGCCAGCAGTTCTTC
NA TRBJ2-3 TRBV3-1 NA CASSQRAPGYTDTQYF TGTGCCAGCAGCCAACGGGCCCCCGGGTACACAGATACGCAGTATTTT
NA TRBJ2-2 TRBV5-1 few CASSSWAGNTGELFF TGCGCCAGCAGCTCATGGGCAGGAAACACCGGGGAGCTGTTTTTT
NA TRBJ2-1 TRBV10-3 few CAISVGVEQFF TGTGCCATCAGTGTTGGGGTTGAGCAGTTCTTC
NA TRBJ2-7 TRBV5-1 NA CASSLEAPYYEQYF TGCGCCAGCAGCTTGGAGGCCCCCTACTACGAGCAGTACTTC
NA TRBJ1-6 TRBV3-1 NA CASSQDQHQNSPLHF TGTGCCAGCAGCCAAGATCAACACCAGAATTCACCCCTCCACTTT
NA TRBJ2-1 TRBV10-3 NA CAISEVGFEQFF TGTGCCATCAGTGAAGTTGGGTTCGAGCAGTTCTTC
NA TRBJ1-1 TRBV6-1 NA CASSRGARATEAFF TGTGCCAGCAGTCGAGGCGCCAGGGCCACTGAAGCTTTCTTT